This T cell receptor beta chain comes out of a study of cytomegalovirus exposure and HLA in healthy donors. The germline V gene has CDR1 SQVTM and CDR2 ANQGSEA. Germline trimming cut 7 bases from V and 2 bases from J; bases unmatched to any gene: 5. This CDR3 is built from 14 residues. The study, taken as a whole, reports: Among CMV-associated TCR beta chains, most appeared HLA-restricted in a later analysis.

PCR primers comprised 60 Vbeta and 13 Jbeta primers. Method: immunoSEQ multiplex PCR; TCRdb's copy keeps in-frame clones and lacks some. The profile covers about 98,000 clones, with approximately 69% appearing a single time and 1.2% taken by the ten largest. Concerning this clone: Its antigen remains unidentified.

The chain has TRBV29-1 and TRBJ2-3, with 11 bases lining up with TRBD2. The sequencing input was PBMCs. This TCR derives from a female donor in good health and CMV-seronegative. The CDR3 spells CSGGLAGATDTQYF. In DNA, the CDR3 is TGCAGCGGAGGACTAGCGGGCGCCACAGATACGCAGTATTTT.